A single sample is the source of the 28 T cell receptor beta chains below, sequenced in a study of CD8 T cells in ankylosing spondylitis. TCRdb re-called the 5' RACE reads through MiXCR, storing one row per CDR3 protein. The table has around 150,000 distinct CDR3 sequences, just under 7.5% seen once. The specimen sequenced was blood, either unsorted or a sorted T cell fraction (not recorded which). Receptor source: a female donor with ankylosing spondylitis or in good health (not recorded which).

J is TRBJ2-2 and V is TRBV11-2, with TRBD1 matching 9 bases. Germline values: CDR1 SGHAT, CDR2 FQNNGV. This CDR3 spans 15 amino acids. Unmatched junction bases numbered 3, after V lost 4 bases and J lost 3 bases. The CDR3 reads CASSWGTGHTGELFF. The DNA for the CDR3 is TGTGCCAGCAGCTGGGGGACAGGGCACACCGGGGAGCTGTTTTTT.

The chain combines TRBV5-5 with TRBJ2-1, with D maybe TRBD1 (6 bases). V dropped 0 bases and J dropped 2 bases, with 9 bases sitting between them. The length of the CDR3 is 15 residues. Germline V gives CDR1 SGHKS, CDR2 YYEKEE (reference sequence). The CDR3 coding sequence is TGTGCCAGCAGCTTGGATGGGGGCGCCTACAATGAGCAGTTCTTC. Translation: CASSLDGGAYNEQFF.

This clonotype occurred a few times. The CDR3 DNA is TGCAGTGTCCAACAGGGGATAGGCACAGATACGCAGTATTTT. Residues: CSVQQGIGTDTQYF. This sequence joins TRBV20-1 and TRBJ2-3; TRBD1 agrees at 7 bases. J was trimmed by 1 base and V by 7 bases; bases with no gene match: 8. Germline assignment: CDR1 DFQATT and CDR2 SNEGSKA (reference sequence). The CDR3 spans 14 residues.

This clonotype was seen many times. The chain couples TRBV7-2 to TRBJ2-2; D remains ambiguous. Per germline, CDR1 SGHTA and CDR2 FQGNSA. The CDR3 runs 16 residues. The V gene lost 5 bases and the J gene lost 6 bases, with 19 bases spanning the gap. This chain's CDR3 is CASSLFSTSSAGELFF. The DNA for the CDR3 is TGTGCCAGCAGCCTTTTTTCCACCTCCAGCGCCGGGGAGCTGTTTTTT.

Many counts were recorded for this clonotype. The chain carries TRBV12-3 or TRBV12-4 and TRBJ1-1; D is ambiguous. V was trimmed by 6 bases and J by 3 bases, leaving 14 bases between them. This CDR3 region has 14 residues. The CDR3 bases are TGTGCCAGCAGGCAGTCCAGCTGGGACACTGAAGCTTTCTTT. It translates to CASRQSSWDTEAFF.

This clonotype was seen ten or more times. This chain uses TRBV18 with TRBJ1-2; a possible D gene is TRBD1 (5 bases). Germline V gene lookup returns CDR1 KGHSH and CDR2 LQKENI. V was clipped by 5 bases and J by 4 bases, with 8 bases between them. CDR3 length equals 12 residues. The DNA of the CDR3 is TGTGCCAGCTCAATAGACAGCTATGGCTACACCTTC. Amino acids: CASSIDSYGYTF. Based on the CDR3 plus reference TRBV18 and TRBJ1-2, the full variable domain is NAGVMQNPRHLVRRRGQEARLRCSPMKGHSHVYWYRQLPEEGLKFMVYLQKENIIDESGMPKERFSAEFPKEGPSILRIQQVVRGDSAAYFCASSIDSYGYTFGSGTRLTVV.

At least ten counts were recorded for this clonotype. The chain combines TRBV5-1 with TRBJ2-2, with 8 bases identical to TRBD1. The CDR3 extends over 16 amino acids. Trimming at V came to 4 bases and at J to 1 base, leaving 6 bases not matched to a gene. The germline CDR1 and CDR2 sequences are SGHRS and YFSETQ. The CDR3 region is CASSPDRGMNTGELFF. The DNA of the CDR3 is TGCGCCAGCAGCCCCGACAGGGGAATGAACACCGGGGAGCTGTTTTTT.

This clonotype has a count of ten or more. CDR3 coding DNA: TGTGCCAGCAGGGGGCCACTCGGGACAGCCTCTTCTTATGGCTACACCTTC. Translating it yields CASRGPLGTASSYGYTF. The rearrangement uses TRBV6-1 and TRBJ1-2; 7 nucleotides align to TRBD1. Germline CDR1 MNHNS, CDR2 SASEGT. The CDR3 sequence is 17 residues long. The J segment lost 5 bases and the V segment lost 6 bases, leaving 18 bases of the junction unmatched.

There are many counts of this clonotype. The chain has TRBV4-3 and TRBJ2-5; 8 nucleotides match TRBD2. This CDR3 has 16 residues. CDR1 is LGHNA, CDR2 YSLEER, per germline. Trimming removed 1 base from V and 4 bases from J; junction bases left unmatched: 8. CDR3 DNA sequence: TGCGCCAGCAGCCAAGTCCGAGGACTAGCAGGAGAGACCCAGTACTTC. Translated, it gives CASSQVRGLAGETQYF.

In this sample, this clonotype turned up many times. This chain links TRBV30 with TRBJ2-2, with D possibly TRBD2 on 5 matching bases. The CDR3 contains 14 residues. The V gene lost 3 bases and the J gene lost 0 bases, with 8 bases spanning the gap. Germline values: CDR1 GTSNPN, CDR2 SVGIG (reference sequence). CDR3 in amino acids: CAWRELANTGELFF. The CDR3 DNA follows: TGTGCCTGGAGAGAACTAGCGAACACCGGGGAGCTGTTTTTT.

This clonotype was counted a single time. This CDR3 reads CACCHLGSGSYNSPLHF. The CDR3 bases are TGTGCCTGCTGCCACCTCGGGTCGGGCTCCTATAATTCACCCCTCCACTTT. The chain has TRBV3-1 and TRBJ1-6; D gene ambiguous. There are 17 residues in the CDR3. Germline-derived CDR1 and CDR2 are LGHDT and YNNKEL (reference sequence). V dropped 11 bases and J dropped 0 bases, with 20 bases sitting between them.

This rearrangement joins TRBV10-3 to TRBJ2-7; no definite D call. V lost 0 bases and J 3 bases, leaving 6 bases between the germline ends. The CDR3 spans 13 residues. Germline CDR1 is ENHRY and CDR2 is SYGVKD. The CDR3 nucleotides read TGTGCCATCAGTGAGTCGGGGAACTACGAGCAGTACTTC. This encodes CAISESGNYEQYF.

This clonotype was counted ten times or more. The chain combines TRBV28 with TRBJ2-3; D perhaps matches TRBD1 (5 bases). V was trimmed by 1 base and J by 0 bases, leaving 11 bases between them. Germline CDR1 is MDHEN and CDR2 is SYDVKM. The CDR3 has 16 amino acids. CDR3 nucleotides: TGTGCCAGCAGTTTATTGATGCAGGGCAGCACAGATACGCAGTATTTT. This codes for CASSLLMQGSTDTQYF.

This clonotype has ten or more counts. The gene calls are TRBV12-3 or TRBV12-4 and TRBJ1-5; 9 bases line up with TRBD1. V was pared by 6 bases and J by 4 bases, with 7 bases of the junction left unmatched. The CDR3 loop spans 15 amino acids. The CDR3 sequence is CASSPLGQGNQPQHF. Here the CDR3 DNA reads TGTGCCAGCAGCCCACTCGGACAGGGGAATCAGCCCCAGCATTTT.

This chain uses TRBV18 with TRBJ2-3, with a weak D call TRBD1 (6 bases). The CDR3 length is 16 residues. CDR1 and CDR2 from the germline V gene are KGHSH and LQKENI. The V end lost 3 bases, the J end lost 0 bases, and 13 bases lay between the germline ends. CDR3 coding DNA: TGTGCCAGCTCACCGCAGACAGGCCCTAGCACAGATACGCAGTATTTT. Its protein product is CASSPQTGPSTDTQYF.

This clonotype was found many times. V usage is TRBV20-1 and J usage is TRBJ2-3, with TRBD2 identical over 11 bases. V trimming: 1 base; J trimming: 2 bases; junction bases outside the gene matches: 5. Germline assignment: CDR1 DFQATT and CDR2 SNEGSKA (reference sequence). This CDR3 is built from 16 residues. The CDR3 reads CSARGGTSGYTDTQYF. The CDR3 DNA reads TGCAGTGCTAGAGGTGGGACTAGCGGCTACACAGATACGCAGTATTTT.

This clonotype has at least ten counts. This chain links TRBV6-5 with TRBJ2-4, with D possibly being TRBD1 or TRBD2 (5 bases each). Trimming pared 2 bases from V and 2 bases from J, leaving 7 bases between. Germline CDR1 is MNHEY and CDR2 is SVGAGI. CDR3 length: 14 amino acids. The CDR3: CASSYGGPKNIQYF. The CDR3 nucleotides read TGTGCCAGCAGTTACGGGGGACCCAAAAACATTCAGTACTTC.

CDR3 region: CASSPHRGLTGELFF. The CDR3 bases are TGTGCCAGCAGTCCCCACAGGGGGCTCACCGGGGAGCTGTTTTTT. V is TRBV7-3 and J is TRBJ2-2, with 9 positions matching TRBD1. The CDR3 has 15 residues. The V gene's germline CDR1 is SGHTA and CDR2 FQGTGA. V lost 6 bases, J lost 4 bases, and 6 bases stayed unmatched. The variable domain in full, with the rest retrieved from reference TRBV7-3 and TRBJ2-2, is GAGVSQTPSNKVTEKGKYVELRCDPISGHTALYWYRQSLGQGPEFLIYFQGTGAADDSGLPNDRFFAVRPEGSVSTLKIQRTERGDSAVYLCASSPHRGLTGELFFGEGSRLTVL.

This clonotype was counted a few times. The CDR3 DNA is TGTGCCAGCTCACTCCTCGGGCAGGGGATCGAGCAGTACTTC. Translated, it gives CASSLLGQGIEQYF. The gene calls are TRBV18 and TRBJ2-7, with D possibly TRBD1 on 6 matching bases. The CDR3 totals 14 residues. V was shortened by 4 bases and J by 6 bases, with 16 bases between the two germline ends. The germline CDR1 and CDR2 sequences are KGHSH and LQKENI.

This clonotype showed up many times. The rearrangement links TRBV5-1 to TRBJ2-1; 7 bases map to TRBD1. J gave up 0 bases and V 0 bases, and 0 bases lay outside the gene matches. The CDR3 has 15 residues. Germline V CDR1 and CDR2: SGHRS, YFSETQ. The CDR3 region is CASSLGDSSYNEQFF. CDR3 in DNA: TGCGCCAGCAGCTTGGGGGACAGCTCCTACAATGAGCAGTTCTTC.

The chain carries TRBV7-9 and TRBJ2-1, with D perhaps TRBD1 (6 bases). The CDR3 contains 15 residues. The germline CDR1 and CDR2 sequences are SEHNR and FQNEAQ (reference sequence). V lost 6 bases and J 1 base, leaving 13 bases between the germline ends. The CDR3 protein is CASRETGKSYNEQFF. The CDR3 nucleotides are TGTGCCAGCAGGGAAACAGGGAAGTCCTACAATGAGCAGTTCTTC.

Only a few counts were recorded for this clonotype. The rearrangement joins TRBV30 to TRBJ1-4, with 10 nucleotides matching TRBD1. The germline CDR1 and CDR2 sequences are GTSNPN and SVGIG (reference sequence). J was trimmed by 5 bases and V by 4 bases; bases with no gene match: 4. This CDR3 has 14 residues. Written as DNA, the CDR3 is TGTGCCTGGACCATGGGACAGGGGAATGAAAAACTGTTTTTT. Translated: CAWTMGQGNEKLFF.

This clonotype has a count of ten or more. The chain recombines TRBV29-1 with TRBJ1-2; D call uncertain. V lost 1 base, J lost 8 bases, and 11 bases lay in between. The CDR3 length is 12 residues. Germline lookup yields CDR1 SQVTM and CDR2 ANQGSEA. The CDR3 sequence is CSVEGSLGGYTF. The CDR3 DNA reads TGCAGCGTTGAAGGCAGCCTAGGAGGCTACACCTTC.

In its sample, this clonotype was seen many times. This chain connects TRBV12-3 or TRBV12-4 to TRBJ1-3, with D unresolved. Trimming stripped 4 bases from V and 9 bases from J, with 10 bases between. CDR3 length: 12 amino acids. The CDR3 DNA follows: TGTGCCAGCAGTTGGGAGAGAGGCACCATATATTTT. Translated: CASSWERGTIYF.

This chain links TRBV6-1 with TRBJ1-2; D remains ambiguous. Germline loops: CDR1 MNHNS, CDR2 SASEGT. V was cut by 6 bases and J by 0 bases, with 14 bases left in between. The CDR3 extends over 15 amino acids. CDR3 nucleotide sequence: TGTGCCAGCAGGCCGCCAGGTCCATCTAACTATGGCTACACCTTC. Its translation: CASRPPGPSNYGYTF.

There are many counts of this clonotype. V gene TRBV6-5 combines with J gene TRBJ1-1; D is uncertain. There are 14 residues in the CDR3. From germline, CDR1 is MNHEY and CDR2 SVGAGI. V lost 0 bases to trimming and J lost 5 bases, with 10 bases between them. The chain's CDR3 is CASSYSVGLTEAFF. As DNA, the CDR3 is TGTGCCAGCAGTTACTCTGTGGGGTTGACTGAAGCTTTCTTT.

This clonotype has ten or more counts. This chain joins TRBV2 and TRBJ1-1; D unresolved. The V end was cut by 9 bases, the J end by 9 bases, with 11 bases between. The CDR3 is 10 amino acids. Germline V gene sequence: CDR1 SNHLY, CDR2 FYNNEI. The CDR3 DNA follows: TGTGCCAGTGCCGGGCCTCAAGCTTTCTTT. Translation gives CASAGPQAFF.

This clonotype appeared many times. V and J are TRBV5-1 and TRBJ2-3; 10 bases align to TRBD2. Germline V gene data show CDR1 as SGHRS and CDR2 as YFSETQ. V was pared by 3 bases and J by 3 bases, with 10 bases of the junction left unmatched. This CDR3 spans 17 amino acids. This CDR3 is CASSSSLAGEGTDTQYF. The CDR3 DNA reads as TGCGCCAGCAGCTCATCTCTAGCGGGGGAGGGGACAGATACGCAGTATTTT.